The 27 T cell receptor beta chains below all came from one sample that was sequenced in a study of response to subunit inactivated influenza vaccine. MiXCR, run by TCRdb on the RT-PCR reads, gives a single entry per CDR3 protein. The sample lists 250,000 to 350,000 distinct CDR3 sequences; around 22% were seen once. The sequences come from PBMCs from blood, collected roughly 20 months after vaccination. Receptor source: a man between 50 and 69 years old who received an inactivated influenza vaccine.

The gene calls are TRBV29-1 and TRBJ2-5, with 8 bases identical to TRBD1. The V gene end was trimmed by 3 bases and the J gene end by 2 bases; junction bases not matched to a gene: 5. Germline values: CDR1 SQVTM, CDR2 ANQGSEA. The CDR3 consists of 14 residues. CDR3 DNA: TGCAGCGTTGATCGCGACAGGGGACAAGAGACCCAGTACTTC. Translating it yields CSVDRDRGQETQYF.

The CDR3: CSVVLAAVQYF. The CDR3 coding sequence is TGCAGCGTTGTTTTGGCCGCAGTGCAGTACTTC. V is TRBV29-1 and J is TRBJ2-7; the D is unclear. Per germline, CDR1 SQVTM and CDR2 ANQGSEA. CDR3 length equals 11 residues. V was clipped by 4 bases and J by 9 bases, with 13 bases between them.

This chain joins TRBV10-3 and TRBJ2-7, with D tentatively TRBD2 (7 bases). Per germline, CDR1 ENHRY and CDR2 SYGVKD. The V and J ends lost 0 bases and 7 bases respectively, with 16 bases between them. The CDR3 sequence is 15 residues long. The CDR3 spells CAISESRPRGGEQYF. In nucleotides, the CDR3 is TGTGCCATCAGTGAGTCTCGGCCTAGGGGGGGAGAGCAGTACTTC.

This chain connects TRBV5-6 to TRBJ1-2; the D gene is possibly TRBD1 (5 bases). V lost 4 bases to trimming and J lost 4 bases, with 17 bases between them. The V gene's germline CDR1 is SGHDT and CDR2 YYEEEE. This CDR3 is built from 15 residues. CDR3 loop: CASSLRTSGGYGYTF. In DNA form, the CDR3 reads TGTGCCAGCAGCCTACGAACCTCCGGGGGCTATGGCTACACCTTC. The whole variable domain, filled in from reference TRBV5-6 and TRBJ1-2, reads DAGVTQSPTHLIKTRGQQVTLRCSPKSGHDTVSWYQQALGQGPQFIFQYYEEEERQRGNFPDRFSGHQFPNYSSELNVNALLLGDSALYLCASSLRTSGGYGYTFGSGTRLTVV.

The rearrangement joins TRBV12-3 or TRBV12-4 to TRBJ2-1, with D possibly being TRBD1 (5 bases). Trimming removed 0 bases from V and 4 bases from J, with 10 bases in between. The CDR3 has 15 amino acids. The CDR3 spells CASSLAVNRYNEQFF. The CDR3 nucleotides are TGTGCCAGCAGTTTAGCGGTCAACAGGTACAATGAGCAGTTCTTC.

The chain combines TRBV12-3 or TRBV12-4 with TRBJ1-5; possibly TRBD1 for D (6 bases). Trimming cost V 5 bases and J 4 bases, with 12 bases left between them. CDR3 length: 14 residues. The CDR3 bases are TGTGCCAGCAGTCCGGGACAACAAAATCAGCCCCAGCATTTT. Protein product: CASSPGQQNQPQHF.

This clonotype was observed at least ten times. The rearrangement uses TRBV20-1 and TRBJ1-1, with no clear D. With 3 bases removed from V and 11 bases from J, the gap between germline ends came to 16 bases. Per germline, CDR1 DFQATT and CDR2 SNEGSKA (reference sequence). The CDR3 is 12 residues long. CDR3 loop: CSASEGPMRAFF. The CDR3 DNA reads TGCAGTGCTAGCGAGGGCCCCATGCGGGCTTTCTTT.

The J gene is TRBJ1-6, the V gene TRBV5-4, with unresolved D. The CDR3 runs 16 residues. Trimming took off 4 bases at V and 0 bases at J, with 11 bases between the two ends. Looked up from germline, CDR1 is SGHNT and CDR2 is YYREEE (reference sequence). The DNA of the CDR3 is TGTGCCAGCAGCCCAGGACGGAGCTCCTATAATTCACCCCTCCACTTT. Translation gives CASSPGRSSYNSPLHF.

This clonotype was observed a few times. V usage is TRBV7-9 and J usage is TRBJ1-2; D is uncertain. V lost 5 bases, J lost 0 bases, and 10 bases lay in between. CDR1 SEHNR and CDR2 FQNEAQ come from the germline V gene (reference sequence). CDR3 length: 14 amino acids. The CDR3, as DNA: TGTGCCAGCAGCCCGGACGGCCCTAACTATGGCTACACCTTC. It is translated as CASSPDGPNYGYTF.

The CDR3 region is CASSFGDDYGYTF. CDR3 nucleotide sequence: TGTGCCAGCAGCTTCGGCGACGACTATGGCTACACCTTC. The rearrangement links TRBV5-8 to TRBJ1-2; D is uncertain. Germline CDR1 reads SGHTS; CDR2 reads YDEGEE. V gave up 2 bases and J gave up 3 bases, with 8 bases separating them. The CDR3 loop spans 13 amino acids. Supplemented by reference TRBV5-8 and TRBJ1-2, the full variable domain reads EAGVTQSPTHLIKTRGQQATLRCSPISGHTSVYWYQQALGLGLQFLLWYDEGEERNRGNFPPRFSGRQFPNYSSELNVNALELEDSALYLCASSFGDDYGYTFGSGTRLTVV.

In this sample, this clonotype turned up a few times. This chain connects TRBV10-3 to TRBJ1-3; D call uncertain. There are 12 residues in the CDR3. Germline values: CDR1 ENHRY, CDR2 SYGVKD. V lost 6 bases and J 8 bases, leaving 11 bases between the germline ends. CDR3 sequence: CAISGSGDTIYF. CDR3 bases: TGTGCCATCAGCGGGTCCGGGGACACCATATATTTT.

CDR3 DNA sequence: TGTGCCAGCAGCAGAAGCGGGGGCGGGTCCTACGAGCAGTACTTC. It specifies CASSRSGGGSYEQYF. This rearrangement joins TRBV7-3 to TRBJ2-7, with TRBD2 identical over 8 bases. Per the germline V gene, CDR1 is SGHTA and CDR2 is FQGTGA. J gave up 1 base and V 5 bases, and 7 bases lay outside the gene matches. This CDR3 contains 15 residues.

This clonotype was seen more than once but under ten times. V and J are TRBV6-2 or TRBV6-3 and TRBJ2-7; TRBD1 is a possible D gene (6 bases). The germline CDR1 and CDR2 sequences are MNHEY and SVGEGT. V dropped 5 bases and J dropped 3 bases, with 17 bases sitting between them. There are 15 residues in the CDR3. CDR3 coding DNA: TGTGCCAGCAGTGGAATGACAGGCAATCTCTACGAGCAGTACTTC. Encoded protein: CASSGMTGNLYEQYF.

The table lists this clonotype with a few counts. This chain uses TRBV5-1 with TRBJ2-3; D unresolved. Trimming left V 1 base short and J 1 base short, with 10 bases between. From germline, CDR1 is SGHRS and CDR2 YFSETQ. CDR3 length: 15 residues. CDR3 loop: CASSLQFAGTDTQYF. The DNA of the CDR3 is TGCGCCAGCAGCTTGCAGTTTGCGGGCACAGATACGCAGTATTTT.

The sample holds many counts of this clonotype. The gene calls are TRBV6-2 or TRBV6-3 and TRBJ1-2, with 8 bases that match TRBD1. This CDR3 is built from 21 residues. Trimming took 0 bases from V and 4 from J; bases not matched to a gene: 22. Germline values: CDR1 MNHEY, CDR2 SVGEGT. DNA for the CDR3: TGTGCCAGCAGTTACTCGGGGACAGGCTTCTCGAGGAGAATAGGAACCTATGGCTACACCTTC. This sequence encodes CASSYSGTGFSRRIGTYGYTF.

This clonotype showed up many times. The chain links TRBV2 to TRBJ2-7; D possibly corresponds to TRBD1 (6 bases). Per the germline V gene, CDR1 is SNHLY and CDR2 is FYNNEI. The length of the CDR3 is 14 residues. V was pared by 7 bases and J by 1 base, with 14 bases between. The CDR3 nucleotides are TGTGCCAGCAACCCTGGGGGCGGTTCCTACGAGCAGTACTTC. Its translation is CASNPGGGSYEQYF.

This clonotype has more than one count but fewer than ten. This chain links TRBV20-1 with TRBJ1-3, with a tentative D call TRBD1 (5 bases). This CDR3 contains 15 residues. Germline V gene sequence: CDR1 DFQATT, CDR2 SNEGSKA (reference sequence). V lost 0 bases, J lost 2 bases, and 11 bases lay in between. CDR3 nucleotides: TGCAGTGCTAGAGAACAAGGGGCGACTGGAAACACCATATATTTT. Residues: CSAREQGATGNTIYF.

This clonotype was seen a handful of times. The chain carries TRBV7-8 and TRBJ1-4, with D uncertain. Germline V gene lookup returns CDR1 SGHVS and CDR2 FQNEAQ. V shed 5 bases and J shed 3 bases, with 13 bases lying between them. The CDR3 length is 15 residues. CDR3 loop: CASSTRRLSNEKLFF. The CDR3 DNA is TGTGCCAGCAGCACTCGACGGTTATCTAATGAAAAACTGTTTTTT.

The chain carries TRBV12-3 or TRBV12-4 and TRBJ2-5; possibly TRBD2 for D (7 bases). Trimming took off 5 bases at V and 4 bases at J, with 14 bases between the two ends. This CDR3 comprises 14 residues. The CDR3 DNA follows: TGTGCCAGCAGTCCCCGGGGGGCGCGAGAGACCCAGTACTTC. Translation gives CASSPRGARETQYF.

The chain joins TRBV19 to TRBJ1-5; the D is unclear. Trimming shortened V by 4 bases and J by 0 bases, and 7 bases separated the two germline ends. Germline V gives CDR1 LNHDA, CDR2 SQIVND (reference sequence). The CDR3 consists of 14 residues. The CDR3: CASSTQNSNQPQHF. In nucleotides, the CDR3 is TGTGCCAGTAGTACGCAGAATAGCAATCAGCCCCAGCATTTT.

The rearrangement links TRBV4-2 to TRBJ2-2, with D tentatively TRBD1 (5 bases). V lost 4 bases to trimming and J lost 0 bases, with 12 bases between them. Germline CDR1 and CDR2: LGHNA and YNFKEQ. The CDR3 totals 16 residues. CDR3 sequence: CASSPPDTTNTGELFF. The CDR3 DNA follows: TGTGCCAGCAGCCCCCCGGACACTACGAACACCGGGGAGCTGTTTTTT.

This clonotype was counted between two and nine times. This chain uses TRBV5-4 with TRBJ1-2; weak D call: TRBD1 (6 bases). CDR1 and CDR2 (germline): SGHNT, YYREEE (reference sequence). The CDR3 loop spans 14 amino acids. Trimming stripped 4 bases from V and 6 bases from J, with 16 bases between. The CDR3 is CASSPRGDGDGYTF. The CDR3 coding sequence is TGTGCCAGCAGCCCTAGGGGGGACGGGGATGGCTACACCTTC.

The chain carries TRBV5-1 and TRBJ2-1, with TRBD2 matching 9 bases. This CDR3 is built from 16 residues. After removal of 2 bases from V and 5 bases from J, the junction contained 8 bases not matched to a gene. CDR1 and CDR2 from the germline V gene are SGHRS and YFSETQ. The CDR3 loop is CASSFFSSGINNEQFF. The CDR3 DNA follows: TGCGCCAGCAGCTTTTTTTCTAGCGGGATAAACAATGAGCAGTTCTTC.

This rearrangement joins TRBV20-1 to TRBJ2-3, with no clear D. This CDR3 is 15 amino acids long. V was clipped by 1 base and J by 0 bases, with 11 bases between them. The germline V gene has CDR1 DFQATT and CDR2 SNEGSKA (reference sequence). CDR3 coding DNA: TGCAGTGCTAGAGTCCCGGGTACTAGCACAGATACGCAGTATTTT. It is translated as CSARVPGTSTDTQYF.

This chain links TRBV2 with TRBJ2-1, with TRBD2 matching 13 bases. The CDR3 consists of 13 residues. CDR1 and CDR2 from the germline V gene are SNHLY and FYNNEI. Trimming at V came to 9 bases and at J to 8 bases, leaving 4 bases not matched to a gene. Here the CDR3 reads CASRTSGSHEQFF. In DNA form, the CDR3 reads TGTGCCAGTAGGACTAGCGGGAGTCATGAGCAGTTCTTC.

The rearrangement joins TRBV18 to TRBJ1-6; 7 bases fit TRBD1. The CDR3 spans 15 residues. Germline-derived CDR1 and CDR2 are KGHSH and LQKENI. V shed 1 base and J 13 bases; nucleotides not matched to a gene: 10. The CDR3 DNA follows: TGTGCCAGCTCACCACGCCGGGACAGCGCTTCGCCCCTCCACTTT. Amino acid sequence: CASSPRRDSASPLHF.

This clonotype was seen only a few times. The J gene is TRBJ2-7, the V gene TRBV4-1; D not resolved. The CDR3 consists of 13 residues. Trimming pared 6 bases from V and 0 bases from J, leaving 9 bases between. In germline, CDR1 is MGHRA, CDR2 YSYEKL. The CDR3 reads CASRGPGSYEQYF. The CDR3 bases are TGCGCCAGCAGGGGCCCGGGCTCCTACGAGCAGTACTTC.